These T cell receptor beta chains were read from a single sample in a study of OX40 agonist ivuxolimab in advanced cancers. Clones were sequenced by immunoSEQ multiplex PCR, and TCRdb holds only the in-frame ones, with some missing. The table records 35,000 or so clones, 60% to 85% of them present only once. The material was CD4+ or CD8+ T cells sorted from blood, obtained in a trial of the OX40 agonist ivuxolimab. The receptors here all came from an adult with an advanced solid tumor such as melanoma, head and neck, liver or kidney cancer. Both conserved end residues are part of each CDR3. The D gene is left open where the match is weak. Only part of the rows carry a size: once, few, many, or a class if the clone is expanded.

. TRBJ1-1 . TRBV21-1 TGTGCCAGCAGGGACGCCAGGGGCGCTTTCTTT CASRDARGAFF
. TRBJ2-7 . TRBV6-1 TGTGCCAGCAGTGTTGCAGGGCTTCTATCCTACGAGCAGTACTTC CASSVAGLLSYEQYF
. TRBJ1-2 . TRBV2 TGTGCCAGCAGTGAACTAGGCGAGGTCCCCCCAGCTAACTATGGCTACACCTTC CASSELGEVPPANYGYTF
. TRBJ1-5 . TRBV4-1 TGCGCCAGCAGGGGCGGGGGGAATCAGCCCCAGCATTTT CASRGGGNQPQHF
. TRBJ1-1 . TRBV9 TGTGCCAGCAGCGGACAGGCCAGGAACACTGAAGCTTTCTTT CASSGQARNTEAFF
. TRBJ2-2 TRBD2 TRBV5-1 TGCGCCAGCAGCTTGTCGGGGGGAGGTACCGGGGAGCTGTTTTTT CASSLSGGGTGELFF
. TRBJ1-5 . TRBV6-1 TGTGCCAGCAGACAGGTAAACAATCAGCCCCAGCATTTT CASRQVNNQPQHF
. TRBJ1-2 . TRBV4-1 TGCGCCAGCAGTGATATGCAGGGAGCTGGCTACACCTTC CASSDMQGAGYTF
. TRBJ1-1 . TRBV7-9 TGTGCCAGCAGCCTCAGGGGAGGCACTGAAGCTTTCTTT CASSLRGGTEAFF
. TRBJ1-4 . TRBV19 TGTGCCAGTAAGGGGTACGGGACGAATGAAAAACTGTTTTTT CASKGYGTNEKLFF
once TRBJ1-1 . TRBV19 TGTGCCAGTAGTCCCACCATAGGGGCCAACACTGAAGCTTTCTTT CASSPTIGANTEAFF
once TRBJ2-1 . TRBV5-1 TGCGCCAGCAGCTCGTCAACCCTTTACAATGAGCAGTTCTTC CASSSSTLYNEQFF
. TRBJ2-7 TRBD1 TRBV11-2 TGTGCCAGCAGCAAGGGACAGGGGGCTAAGTTCGACGAGCAGTACTTC CASSKGQGAKFDEQYF
once TRBJ1-2 TRBD1 TRBV7-8 TGTGCCAGCAGCAACAGGGGGACCGATGGCTACACCTTC CASSNRGTDGYTF
. TRBJ2-7 TRBD2 TRBV5-4 TGTGCCAGCAGCTTGGGGGTAGCGGGGGCCTACGAGCAGTACTTC CASSLGVAGAYEQYF
. TRBJ1-5 . TRBV27 TGTGCCAGCAGTTTTGGAGGCCCTGGGCAGCCCCAGCATTTT CASSFGGPGQPQHF
once TRBJ1-2 . TRBV4-1 TGCGCCAGCAGCCAAGATCTTTTCGGACTCGGGAACTATGGCTACACCTTC CASSQDLFGLGNYGYTF
. TRBJ2-2 . TRBV5-8 TGTGCCAGCAGCTTGGCCCAAAACACCGGGGAGCTGTTTTTT CASSLAQNTGELFF
. TRBJ2-3 TRBD2 TRBV5-8 TGTGCCAGCAGCTTTGAACCGGGGGGGAGCACAGATACGCAGTATTTT CASSFEPGGSTDTQYF
. TRBJ1-2 TRBD1 TRBV7-9 TGTGCCAGCAGCCGTACGACAGGGGCGAGGGGCTACACCTTC CASSRTTGARGYTF
. TRBJ2-2 TRBD2 TRBV5-1 TGCGCCAGCAGCTTGCAGGGAGGGATGGCCGGGGAGCTGTTTTTT CASSLQGGMAGELFF
. TRBJ1-1 TRBD1 TRBV19 TGTGCCAGTAGTATAGGGGGCAGGGGGCAGACTGAAGCTTTCTTT CASSIGGRGQTEAFF
. TRBJ2-5 TRBD1 TRBV5-6 TGTGCCAGCAGCTCCTCCGGGACAGGGAGAAAAGAGACCCAGTACTTC CASSSSGTGRKETQYF
. TRBJ2-5 TRBD1 TRBV2 TGTGCCAGCATGGCCCCGGGACAGGGGGTATGGGAGACCCAGTACTTC CASMAPGQGVWETQYF
. TRBJ1-6 . TRBV4-2 TGTGCCAGCAGCCAAGAGATTAGGGCGCCCAATTCACCCCTCCACTTT CASSQEIRAPNSPLHF
. TRBJ1-1 TRBD1 TRBV4-1 TGCGCCAGCAGCCTTGGACAGGGGTTCTACACTGAAGCTTTCTTT CASSLGQGFYTEAFF
. TRBJ1-1 TRBD1 TRBV7-8 TGTGCCAGCAGCCGAGGGGGCTGGGGCACTGAAGCTTTCTTT CASSRGGWGTEAFF
once TRBJ2-1 . TRBV5-1 TGCGCCAGCAGCTTGGGGGGGGCCCAACTCACCTACAATGAGCAGTTCTTC CASSLGGAQLTYNEQFF
. TRBJ1-1 . TRBV15 TGTGCCACCAGCCGGGCCGGACGGAACACTGAAGCTTTCTTT CATSRAGRNTEAFF
. TRBJ2-3 . TRBV4-1 TGCGCCAGCAGCCAACTGGGTCTCTCAGATACGCAGTATTTT CASSQLGLSDTQYF
. TRBJ1-1 . TRBV30 TGTGCCTGGAACAGGGTAGCTGAAGCTTTCTTT CAWNRVAEAFF
. TRBJ2-7 . TRBV18 TGTGCCAGCTCACCACCCCAATCCTACGAGCAGTACTTC CASSPPQSYEQYF
. TRBJ1-5 TRBD1 TRBV10-3 TGTGCCAGCAGACTGACAGGGGCATATCAGCCCCAGCATTTT CASRLTGAYQPQHF
medium-sized TRBJ1-2 . TRBV6-1 TGTGCCAGCAGTGAAAGGGAAGGGTGGGCTGGCTACACCTTC CASSEREGWAGYTF